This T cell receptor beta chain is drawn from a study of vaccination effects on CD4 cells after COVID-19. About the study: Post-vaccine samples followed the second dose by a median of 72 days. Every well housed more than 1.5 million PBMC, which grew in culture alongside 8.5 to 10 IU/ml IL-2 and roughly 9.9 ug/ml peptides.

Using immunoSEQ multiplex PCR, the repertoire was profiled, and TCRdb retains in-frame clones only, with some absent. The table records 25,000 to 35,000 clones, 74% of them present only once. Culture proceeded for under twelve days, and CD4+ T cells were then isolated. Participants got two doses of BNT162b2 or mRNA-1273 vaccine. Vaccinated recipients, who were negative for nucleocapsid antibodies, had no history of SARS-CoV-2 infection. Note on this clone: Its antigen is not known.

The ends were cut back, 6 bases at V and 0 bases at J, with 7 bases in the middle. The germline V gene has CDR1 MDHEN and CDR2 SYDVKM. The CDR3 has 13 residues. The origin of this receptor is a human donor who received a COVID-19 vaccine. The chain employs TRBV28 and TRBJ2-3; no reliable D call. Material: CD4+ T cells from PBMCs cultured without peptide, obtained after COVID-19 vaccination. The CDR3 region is CASSPTSTDTQYF. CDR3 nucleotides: TGTGCCAGCAGCCCAACTAGCACAGATACGCAGTATTTT.